This TCR beta chain is from a study of blood T cell repertoires in COVID-19. In the original processing: Reference gene primer amplification yielded estimated nucleated cell counts. Using immunoSEQ multiplex PCR, the repertoire was profiled, and TCRdb retains in-frame clones only, with some absent. V and J calls plus clone size are reproduced from that table; the DNA served to infer D and trimming. In the table there are approximately 70,000 clones, over 75% of which are singletons. The V end was cut by 5 bases, the J end by 1 base, with 14 bases between. Germline CDR1 and CDR2: LNHDA and SQIVND (reference sequence). CDR3 size: 15 residues.

The sequence came from a man aged 65-85 years with active or convalescent COVID-19. The chain uses TRBV19 and TRBJ1-1; maybe TRBD1 (6 bases). Specimen: peripheral blood. The CDR3 coding sequence is TGTGCCAGTAGTGTACAGGGCGCCCGGAACACTGAAGCTTTCTTT. Translation: CASSVQGARNTEAFF. The complete variable domain, with remaining parts taken from reference TRBV19 and TRBJ1-1, reads DGGITQSPKYLFRKEGQNVTLSCEQNLNHDAMYWYRQDPGQGLRLIYYSQIVNDFQKGDIAEGYSVSREKKESFPLTVTSAQKNPTAFYLCASSVQGARNTEAFFGQGTRLTVV.